The next 17 T cell receptor beta chains were all read from a single sample in a study of blood T cells in healthy people across ages. Together with a sample-barcoded 5' primer, a J-beta primer mix was included in a second PCR lasting about 7 to 11 cycles. TCRdb redid the calling of the 5' RACE reads with MiXCR, one entry per CDR3 protein. The repertoire includes 1,500,000 or so distinct CDR3 sequences, roughly two fifths of them detected once, and approximately 4% sits in the top ten. Sequencing was carried out using blood. The source is a woman under 30 in good health.

The chain is built from TRBV7-9 and TRBJ2-4; no clear D. The J call may be wrong; the DNA end is better matched by TRBJ2-5. Germline lookup yields CDR1 SEHNR and CDR2 FQNEAQ (reference sequence). This CDR3 has 13 residues. The CDR3 coding sequence is TGTGCCAGCAGCTCACTTGGGAAAGAGACCCAGTACTTC. Translated: CASSSLGKETQYF.

Only a few counts were recorded for this clonotype. V and J are TRBV2 and TRBJ2-1; 7 bases agree with TRBD1. The CDR3 contains 14 residues. Germline lookup yields CDR1 SNHLY and CDR2 FYNNEI. V was clipped by 6 bases and J by 4 bases; unmatched bases: 6. The CDR3 sequence is CASSVQGSYNEQFF. The CDR3 coding sequence is TGTGCCAGCAGCGTACAGGGGTCTTACAATGAGCAGTTCTTC.

Concerning this clonotype itself: Since a much larger clone is just one base distant, this may be a read error. The V call is TRBV20-1, the J call TRBJ2-7; D perhaps matches TRBD2 (6 bases). TRBJ2-4 explains the end of the DNA better; the J call may be wrong. The CDR3 sequence is 14 residues long. In germline, CDR1 is DFQATT, CDR2 SNEGSKA (reference sequence). The CDR3 region has the DNA TGCAGTGCTAGTGACGCGGGACTCAGTAACATTCAGTACTTC. Amino acids: CSASDAGLSNIQYF.

A note on this clonotype: This may arise from a read error, as a much more abundant clone is one base away. V gene TRBV28 combines with J gene TRBJ2-1, with 7 bases identical to TRBD2. V gave up 1 base and J gave up 2 bases; unmatched junction bases: 8. CDR3 length: 17 residues. The germline V gene has CDR1 MDHEN and CDR2 SYDVKM. CDR3 DNA sequence: TGTGCCAGCAGTTTATTCTTGGGGGGGGTCCCCTACAATGAGCAGTTCTTC. It specifies CASSLFLGGVPYNEQFF.

The chain joins TRBV7-2 to TRBJ2-5, with 8 positions matching TRBD1. V shed 5 bases and J 11 bases; nucleotides not matched to a gene: 13. This CDR3 has 14 amino acids. CDR1 and CDR2 from the germline V gene are SGHTA and FQGNSA. DNA of the CDR3: TGTGCCAGCAGCCCGCCCTCAGGGGGCAATGAGCAGTACTTC. Protein product: CASSPPSGGNEQYF.

The table lists this clonotype with a few counts. DNA for the CDR3: TGTGCCAGCAGTCCGACAACTGATGGCAATCAGCCCCAGCATTTT. Its translation: CASSPTTDGNQPQHF. The V call is TRBV12-3 or TRBV12-4, the J call TRBJ1-5; D not certain. V lost 5 bases to trimming and J lost 2 bases, with 13 bases between them. This CDR3 has 15 residues.

The chain employs TRBV29-1 and TRBJ1-2; D unclear. V shed 7 bases and J shed 2 bases, with 14 bases lying between them. Germline V gives CDR1 SQVTM, CDR2 ANQGSEA. There are 13 residues in the CDR3. The CDR3 region is CSGREPGNYGYTF. The CDR3 region has the DNA TGCAGCGGTAGAGAACCGGGGAACTATGGCTACACCTTC.

This clonotype was counted a few times. The chain uses TRBV7-2 and TRBJ2-7, with 10 positions matching TRBD2. Trimming at V came to 6 bases and at J to 0 bases, leaving 5 bases not matched to a gene. CDR1 is SGHTA and CDR2 is FQGNSA in the germline V gene. The CDR3 is 15 amino acids. CDR3 DNA: TGTGCCAGCAGAGAACTAGCGGGACCCTCCTACGAGCAGTACTTC. Translation: CASRELAGPSYEQYF.

The chain has TRBV9 and TRBJ2-3; 7 positions match TRBD1. Germline V lookup: CDR1 SGDLS, CDR2 YYNGEE. J gave up 6 bases and V 3 bases, and 7 bases lay outside the gene matches. The CDR3 extends over 14 amino acids. The CDR3 spells CASSAWDRSDTQYF. Here the CDR3 DNA reads TGTGCCAGCAGCGCTTGGGACAGATCGGATACGCAGTATTTT.

This clonotype appeared a few times. The chain uses TRBV6-5 and TRBJ1-1; 7 positions match TRBD1. The V segment lost 6 bases and the J segment 5 bases; nucleotides outside the gene matches: 9. Germline V gives CDR1 MNHEY, CDR2 SVGAGI. The CDR3 loop spans 14 amino acids. The CDR3 coding sequence is TGTGCCAGCAGGCGGTTCCAGGGGGTAACTGAAGCTTTCTTT. It encodes CASRRFQGVTEAFF.

The sample holds a few counts of this clonotype. The chain uses TRBV5-1 and TRBJ1-1; D is perhaps TRBD1 (5 bases). CDR3 size: 16 residues. CDR1 and CDR2 from the germline V gene are SGHRS and YFSETQ. V was trimmed by 4 bases and J by 0 bases, leaving 16 bases between them. CDR3: CASSPRAGAMNTEAFF. The CDR3 DNA is TGCGCCAGCAGCCCCCGAGCCGGGGCCATGAACACTGAAGCTTTCTTT.

The chain uses TRBV5-6 and TRBJ1-6; D unclear. Trimming cost V 6 bases and J 1 base, with 14 bases left between them. The germline CDR1 and CDR2 sequences are SGHDT and YYEEEE. The CDR3 covers 16 residues. The CDR3 nucleotides are TGTGCCAGCAAAGATGGCGGCAGTTCCTATAATTCACCCCTCCACTTT. The encoded protein is CASKDGGSSYNSPLHF.

The chain recombines TRBV6-1 with TRBJ2-5; TRBD1 aligns across 7 bases. The ends lost 5 bases at V and 1 base at J; junction bases unmatched: 7. The CDR3 sequence is 15 residues long. Per the germline V gene, CDR1 is MNHNS and CDR2 is SASEGT. The CDR3 protein is CASSFSRDSQETQYF. In DNA form, the CDR3 reads TGTGCCAGCAGTTTCTCCCGGGACAGCCAAGAGACCCAGTACTTC.

This clonotype was found a few times. The chain carries TRBV7-2 and TRBJ2-3; 7 nucleotides match TRBD2. The CDR3 totals 14 residues. Trimming removed 4 bases from V and 5 bases from J; junction bases left unmatched: 6. The germline gives CDR1 SGHTA, CDR2 FQGNSA. The CDR3: CASSYGLDVDTQYF. The CDR3 DNA follows: TGTGCCAGCAGCTACGGACTAGACGTAGATACGCAGTATTTT. The entire variable domain, with the rest obtained from reference TRBV7-2 and TRBJ2-3, is as follows: GAGVSQSPSNKVTEKGKDVELRCDPISGHTALYWYRQSLGQGLEFLIYFQGNSAPDKSGLPSDRFSAERTGGSVSTLTIQRTQQEDSAVYLCASSYGLDVDTQYFGPGTRLTVL.

This chain connects TRBV6-5 to TRBJ2-5; D is uncertain. The end of the DNA is better explained by TRBJ2-1, so the J call may be wrong. The CDR3 consists of 14 residues. Germline V gene lookup returns CDR1 MNHEY and CDR2 SVGAGI. This CDR3 reads CASSPLLTQETQFF. The CDR3 DNA reads TGTGCCAGCAGCCCACTGTTAACCCAAGAGACCCAGTTCTTC.

V is TRBV7-2 and J is TRBJ1-2; D is undetermined. This CDR3 spans 14 amino acids. V shed 3 bases and J shed 2 bases, with 10 bases lying between them. CDR1 is SGHTA and CDR2 is FQGNSA in the germline V gene. As DNA, the CDR3 is TGTGCCAGCAGCTTTCGGGAGCCCAACTATGGCTACACCTTC. It yields the protein CASSFREPNYGYTF.

The chain employs TRBV12-3 or TRBV12-4 and TRBJ1-5; D not certain. This CDR3 comprises 15 residues. V was clipped by 5 bases and J by 8 bases, with 19 bases between them. The CDR3 spells CASSAAGGSMKPQHF. Written as DNA, the CDR3 is TGTGCCAGCAGTGCGGCCGGAGGGAGTATGAAGCCCCAGCATTTT.